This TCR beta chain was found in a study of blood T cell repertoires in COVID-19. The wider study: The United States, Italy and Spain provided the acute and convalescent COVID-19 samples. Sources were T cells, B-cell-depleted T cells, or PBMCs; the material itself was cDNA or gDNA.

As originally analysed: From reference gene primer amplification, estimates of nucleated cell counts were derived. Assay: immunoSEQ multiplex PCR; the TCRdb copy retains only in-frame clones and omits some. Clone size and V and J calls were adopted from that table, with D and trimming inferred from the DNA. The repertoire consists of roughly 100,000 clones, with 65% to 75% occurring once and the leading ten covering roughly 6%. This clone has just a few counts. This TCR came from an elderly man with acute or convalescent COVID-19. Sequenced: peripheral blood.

The CDR3 DNA follows: TGTGCCACCAGTGGTCTACAGGGTGACGAGCAGTACTTC. Its protein product is CATSGLQGDEQYF. The chain is built from TRBV24-1 and TRBJ2-7, with a weak D call TRBD1 (6 bases). The germline gives CDR1 KGHDR, CDR2 SFDVKD. The CDR3 has 13 amino acids. V was cut by 5 bases and J by 5 bases, with 12 bases left in between.